What follows are 19 T cell receptor beta chains derived from one specimen sequenced in a study of T cell changes during pregnancy in multiple sclerosis. Some clones are missing from TCRdb's copy, which holds only in-frame ones; the method was immunoSEQ multiplex PCR. The table shows more than 20,000 clones, with just over 90% occurring only once. The sequenced sample was CD4+ T cells from peripheral blood mononuclear cells, obtained after pregnancy. The receptors stem from a female donor in good health, enrolled as a control in a pregnancy study.

This sequence joins TRBV23-1 and TRBJ1-2; D unresolved. TRBV23-1 is an ORF, and what it does is uncertain. The CDR3 is 11 amino acids. Trimming pared 6 bases from V and 7 bases from J, leaving 9 bases between. CDR3: CASSRTRGYTF. In DNA, the CDR3 is TGCGCCAGCAGCCGAACACGTGGCTACACCTTC.

The V and J genes are TRBV4-3 and TRBJ1-4; no reliable D call. The germline V gene has CDR1 LGHNA and CDR2 YSLEER. The CDR3 length is 15 residues. The V gene lost 1 base and the J gene lost 8 bases, with 14 bases spanning the gap. The CDR3: CASSQGLLEKEKLFF. The CDR3 DNA reads TGCGCCAGCAGCCAAGGCTTACTAGAGAAGGAAAAACTGTTTTTT.

Written as DNA, the CDR3 is TGTGCCAGCAGTCCCCACGGCCCGGGTCAGCCCCAGCATTTT. This sequence encodes CASSPHGPGQPQHF. The chain uses TRBV27 and TRBJ1-5, with D unresolved. CDR1 is MNHEY and CDR2 is SMNVEV in the germline V gene (reference sequence). With 5 bases removed from V and 6 bases from J, the gap between germline ends came to 14 bases. This CDR3 region has 14 residues.

V gene TRBV5-1 combines with J gene TRBJ2-5, with D tentatively TRBD1 (5 bases). Germline values: CDR1 SGHRS, CDR2 YFSETQ. CDR3 length: 13 amino acids. V gave up 3 bases and J gave up 4 bases, with 10 bases separating them. The CDR3 loop reads CASSSQGLETQYF. The CDR3 bases are TGCGCCAGCAGCTCCCAGGGTTTAGAGACCCAGTACTTC. The full variable domain, with the rest looked up from reference TRBV5-1 and TRBJ2-5, is KAGVTQTPRYLIKTRGQQVTLSCSPISGHRSVSWYQQTPGQGLQFLFEYFSETQRNKGNFPGRFSGRQFSNSRSEMNVSTLELGDSALYLCASSSQGLETQYFGPGTRLLVL.

The V gene is TRBV5-4, the J gene TRBJ2-1; 7 nucleotides match TRBD2. J gave up 6 bases and V 0 bases, and 6 bases lay outside the gene matches. The CDR3 has 15 amino acids. Germline CDR1 SGHNT, CDR2 YYREEE (reference sequence). The CDR3 loop reads CASSLVAGAANEQFF. CDR3 bases: TGTGCCAGCAGCTTGGTCGCGGGAGCGGCCAATGAGCAGTTCTTC.

The chain is built from TRBV7-2 and TRBJ1-2; possible D gene TRBD1, 6 bases. CDR3 size: 13 residues. Germline CDR1 and CDR2: SGHTA and FQGNSA. The V end was cut by 6 bases, the J end by 4 bases, with 12 bases between. The CDR3 nucleotides read TGTGCCAGCAGACCGCAGGGGCCCTATGGCTACACCTTC. It specifies CASRPQGPYGYTF.

The CDR3 DNA reads TGTGCCAGCTCCCCATCAGACTCCCTCGGCTCTTTTGCCACCTTC. This sequence encodes CASSPSDSLGSFATF. J is TRBJ1-2 and V is TRBV18; D remains ambiguous. Germline-derived CDR1 and CDR2 are KGHSH and LQKENI. Between the trimmed V and J ends, which lost 6 bases and 13 bases, there was a span of 27 bases. This CDR3 has 15 residues.

This chain uses TRBV11-2 with TRBJ2-3; 8 nucleotides align to TRBD2. Germline V gene data show CDR1 as SGHAT and CDR2 as FQNNGV. This CDR3 is built from 17 residues. Losses at the gene ends were 4 bases for V and 0 bases for J; bases not matched to a gene: 9. In nucleotides, the CDR3 is TGTGCCAGCAGCTCCGGGGCGGCTAGCGGGAGCACAGATACGCAGTATTTT. Protein: CASSSGAASGSTDTQYF. Using reference TRBV11-2 and TRBJ2-3 for the parts outside the CDR3, the full variable domain is EAGVAQSPRYKIIEKRQSVAFWCNPISGHATLYWYQQILGQGPKLLIQFQNNGVVDDSQLPKDRFSAERLKGVDSTLKIQPAKLEDSAVYLCASSSGAASGSTDTQYFGPGTRLTVL.

This clone was counted a single time. The gene calls are TRBV9 and TRBJ2-4, with 10 bases lining up with TRBD2. Germline V gene sequence: CDR1 SGDLS, CDR2 YYNGEE. This CDR3 contains 19 residues. V lost 4 bases and J lost 0; bases outside the gene matches: 13. CDR3 region: CASSPVAGGSALAKNIQYF. Here the CDR3 DNA reads TGTGCCAGCAGCCCTGTAGCGGGGGGTTCCGCTCTAGCCAAAAACATTCAGTACTTC.

This clone was found once. The CDR3 coding sequence is TGTGCCTGGAGTTTAGCGGGGGGGTACGAGCAGTACTTC. It is translated as CAWSLAGGYEQYF. V gene TRBV30 combines with J gene TRBJ2-7; 11 nucleotides match TRBD2. Trimming took 2 bases from V and 4 from J; bases not matched to a gene: 1. This CDR3 region has 13 residues. Germline assignment: CDR1 GTSNPN and CDR2 SVGIG (reference sequence).

The rearrangement joins TRBV9 to TRBJ1-1; D gene unclear. This CDR3 is 14 amino acids long. CDR1 is SGDLS and CDR2 is YYNGEE in the germline V gene. V lost 0 bases and J lost 4, with 10 bases in between. CDR3 DNA sequence: TGTGCCAGCAGCGTAGCCGGGGAGGGCACTGAAGCTTTCTTT. It encodes CASSVAGEGTEAFF.

The chain links TRBV2 to TRBJ2-7; 9 nucleotides line up with TRBD1. The CDR3 has 16 amino acids. V shed 3 bases, J shed 0 bases, and the junction held 6 bases outside the gene matches. Germline loops: CDR1 SNHLY, CDR2 FYNNEI. The CDR3 DNA reads as TGTGCCAGCAGTGAGGCCGGGACAGGGAGCTCCTACGAGCAGTACTTC. Protein product: CASSEAGTGSSYEQYF.

The chain uses TRBV29-1 and TRBJ1-5; a possible D gene is TRBD1 (6 bases). CDR1 and CDR2 from the germline V gene are SQVTM and ANQGSEA. The V end was cut by 1 base, the J end by 5 bases, with 9 bases between. This CDR3 has 13 residues. The CDR3 DNA reads as TGCAGCGTTGAAGCAGGGGTGGATCAGCCCCAGCATTTT. Translated, it gives CSVEAGVDQPQHF.

This clone was detected once. The rearrangement links TRBV30 to TRBJ1-2; TRBD1 might be the D (6 bases). V was trimmed by 3 bases and J by 2 bases, leaving 13 bases between them. From germline, CDR1 is GTSNPN and CDR2 SVGIG (reference sequence). The CDR3 covers 14 residues. CDR3 sequence reads: CAWRKTGPNYGYTF. The CDR3 nucleotides read TGTGCCTGGAGGAAGACAGGACCCAACTATGGCTACACCTTC.

The chain recombines TRBV2 with TRBJ2-6, with D possibly matching TRBD1 (5 bases). Trimming took off 5 bases at V and 0 bases at J, with 14 bases between the two ends. Germline values: CDR1 SNHLY, CDR2 FYNNEI. This CDR3 is built from 17 residues. The CDR3 DNA reads TGTGCCAGCAGTACCAGACAGCTTCACTCTGGGGCCAACGTCCTGACTTTC. Encoded protein: CASSTRQLHSGANVLTF.

This clone was recorded only once. The chain uses TRBV28 and TRBJ1-5; a possible D gene is TRBD1 (5 bases). CDR1 is MDHEN, CDR2 SYDVKM, per germline. V lost 5 bases and J lost 4, with 18 bases in between. This CDR3 is 16 amino acids long. The CDR3: CASSPWGEALNQPQHF. The CDR3 nucleotides read TGTGCCAGCAGTCCATGGGGGGAGGCATTAAATCAGCCCCAGCATTTT.

This clone was observed a few times. The chain combines TRBV5-1 with TRBJ1-3; D unclear. CDR3 size: 12 residues. V was cut by 2 bases and J by 3 bases, with 3 bases left in between. Per germline, CDR1 SGHRS and CDR2 YFSETQ. CDR3 sequence reads: CASSLLGNTIYF. CDR3 DNA sequence: TGCGCCAGCAGCTTACTTGGAAACACCATATATTTT.

The chain recombines TRBV28 with TRBJ2-3, with TRBD1 identical over 9 bases. The germline V gene encodes CDR1 MDHEN and CDR2 SYDVKM. The CDR3 length is 16 residues. The V and J ends lost 4 bases and 1 base, in that order; junction bases with no gene match: 6. The CDR3 loop is CASSSGTGKGTDTQYF. The CDR3 DNA sequence: TGTGCCAGCAGTTCAGGGACAGGGAAAGGCACAGATACGCAGTATTTT.

The chain recombines TRBV15 with TRBJ2-7, with TRBD1 identical over 9 bases. Germline V gene data show CDR1 as LNHNV and CDR2 as YYDKDF (reference sequence). V lost 3 bases, J lost 3 bases, and 6 bases stayed unmatched. The CDR3 spans 15 residues. CDR3 in amino acids: CATSSNRGQGYEQYF. The CDR3, as DNA: TGTGCCACCAGCAGTAATAGGGGACAGGGCTACGAGCAGTACTTC.